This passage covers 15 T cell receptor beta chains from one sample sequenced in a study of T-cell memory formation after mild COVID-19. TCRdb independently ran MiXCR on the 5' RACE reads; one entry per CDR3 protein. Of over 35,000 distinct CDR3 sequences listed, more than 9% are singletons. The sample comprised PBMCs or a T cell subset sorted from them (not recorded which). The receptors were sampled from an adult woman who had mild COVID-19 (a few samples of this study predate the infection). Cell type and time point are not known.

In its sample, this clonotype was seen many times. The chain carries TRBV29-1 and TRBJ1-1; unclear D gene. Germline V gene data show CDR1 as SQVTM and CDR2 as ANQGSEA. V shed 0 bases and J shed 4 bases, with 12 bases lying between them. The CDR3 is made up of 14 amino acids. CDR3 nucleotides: TGCAGCGTTGAAGAGGGAGGGATGGGCACTGAAGCTTTCTTT. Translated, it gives CSVEEGGMGTEAFF.

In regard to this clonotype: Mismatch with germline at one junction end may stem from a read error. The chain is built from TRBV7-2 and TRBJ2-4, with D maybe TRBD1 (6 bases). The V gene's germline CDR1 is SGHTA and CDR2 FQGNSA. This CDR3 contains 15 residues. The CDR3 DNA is TGTGCCAGCAGTATACAAAACAGGGATGGGAACATTCATTACTTC. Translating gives CASSIQNRDGNIHYF.

DNA for the CDR3: TGTGCCAGCAGCGTAGACGGCAACTATGGCTACACCTTC. Translated, it gives CASSVDGNYGYTF. The V gene is TRBV9, the J gene TRBJ1-2; D unclear. The CDR3 has 13 amino acids. The germline CDR1 and CDR2 sequences are SGDLS and YYNGEE. V lost 0 bases to trimming and J lost 2 bases, with 5 bases between them.

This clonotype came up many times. The DNA for the CDR3 is TGCAGTGCTAGCAAGGACAGGGGCCCGGATGGCTACACCTTC. Protein: CSASKDRGPDGYTF. J is TRBJ1-2 and V is TRBV20-1; TRBD1 agrees at 9 bases. CDR1 is DFQATT, CDR2 SNEGSKA, per germline (reference sequence). This CDR3 contains 14 residues. V lost 3 bases and J lost 6; bases outside the gene matches: 8.

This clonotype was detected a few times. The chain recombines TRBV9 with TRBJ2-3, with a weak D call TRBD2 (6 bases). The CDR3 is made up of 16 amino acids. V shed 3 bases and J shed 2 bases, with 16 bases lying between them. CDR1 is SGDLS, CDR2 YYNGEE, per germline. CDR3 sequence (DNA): TGTGCCAGCAGCGATGTAGCGGACTTTTCCACAGATACGCAGTATTTT. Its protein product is CASSDVADFSTDTQYF.

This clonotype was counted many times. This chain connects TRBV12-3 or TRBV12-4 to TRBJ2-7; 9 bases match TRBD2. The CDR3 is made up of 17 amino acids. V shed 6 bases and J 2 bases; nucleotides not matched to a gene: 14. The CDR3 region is CASRLSGSGGLAYEQYF. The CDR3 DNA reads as TGTGCCAGCAGGCTATCGGGGAGCGGGGGGCTGGCCTACGAGCAGTACTTC.

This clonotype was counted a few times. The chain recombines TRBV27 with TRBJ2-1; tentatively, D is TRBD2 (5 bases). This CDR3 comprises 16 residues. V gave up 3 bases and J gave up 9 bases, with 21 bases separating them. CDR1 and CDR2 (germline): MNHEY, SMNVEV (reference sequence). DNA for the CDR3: TGTGCCAGCAGTTTTCTAAGCGGACTCTCGGGTGCTGAGCAGTTCTTC. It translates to CASSFLSGLSGAEQFF.

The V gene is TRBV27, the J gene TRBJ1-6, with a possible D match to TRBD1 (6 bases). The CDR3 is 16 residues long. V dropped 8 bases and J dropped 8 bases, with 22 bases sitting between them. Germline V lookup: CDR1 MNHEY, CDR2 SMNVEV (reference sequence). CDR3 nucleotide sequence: TGTGCCAGCCACCGGGGGGGGGGCGTCTCGTATTCACCCCTCCACTTT. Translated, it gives CASHRGGGVSYSPLHF.

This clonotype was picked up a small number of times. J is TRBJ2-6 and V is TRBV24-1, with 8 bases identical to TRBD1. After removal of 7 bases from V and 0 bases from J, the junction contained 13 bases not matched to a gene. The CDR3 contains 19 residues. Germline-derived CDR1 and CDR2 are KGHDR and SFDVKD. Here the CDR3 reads CATSSGRDRYYSGANVLTF. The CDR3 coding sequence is TGTGCCACCAGCTCCGGCCGGGACAGGTACTACTCTGGGGCCAACGTCCTGACTTTC.

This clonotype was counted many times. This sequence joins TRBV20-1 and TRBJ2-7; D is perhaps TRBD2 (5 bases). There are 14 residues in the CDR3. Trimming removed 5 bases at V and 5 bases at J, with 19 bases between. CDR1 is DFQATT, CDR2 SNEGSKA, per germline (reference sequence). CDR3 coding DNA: TGCAGTGCTTCCCTCCCGGGATCCTTAAACGAGCAGTACTTC. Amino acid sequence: CSASLPGSLNEQYF.

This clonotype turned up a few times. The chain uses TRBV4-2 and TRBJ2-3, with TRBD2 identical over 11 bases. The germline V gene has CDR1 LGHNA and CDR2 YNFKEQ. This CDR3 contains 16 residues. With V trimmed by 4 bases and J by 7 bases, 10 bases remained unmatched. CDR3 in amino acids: CASSRTSGRGSNTQYF. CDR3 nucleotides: TGTGCCAGCAGCCGTACTAGCGGGAGAGGGTCCAATACGCAGTATTTT.

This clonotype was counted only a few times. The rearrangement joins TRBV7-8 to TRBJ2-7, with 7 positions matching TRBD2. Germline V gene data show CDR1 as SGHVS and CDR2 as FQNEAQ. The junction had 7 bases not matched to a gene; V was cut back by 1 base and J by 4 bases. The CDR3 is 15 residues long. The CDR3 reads CASSLVPSGLYEQYF. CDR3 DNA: TGTGCCAGCAGCTTAGTTCCTAGCGGTCTATACGAGCAGTACTTC.

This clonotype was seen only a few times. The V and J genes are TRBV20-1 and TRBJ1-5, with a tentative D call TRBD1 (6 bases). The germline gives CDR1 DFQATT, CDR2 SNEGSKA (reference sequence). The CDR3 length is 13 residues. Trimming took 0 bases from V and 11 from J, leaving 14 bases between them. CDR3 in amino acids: CSAREAGHRAQHF. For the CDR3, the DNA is TGCAGTGCTAGAGAGGCAGGGCACAGGGCCCAGCATTTT.

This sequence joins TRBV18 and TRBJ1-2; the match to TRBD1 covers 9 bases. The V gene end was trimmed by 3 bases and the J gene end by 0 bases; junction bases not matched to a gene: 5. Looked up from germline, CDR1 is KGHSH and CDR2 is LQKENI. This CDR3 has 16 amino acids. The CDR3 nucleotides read TGTGCCAGCTCACCGGGACAGGGTACAACTAACTATGGCTACACCTTC. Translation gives CASSPGQGTTNYGYTF.

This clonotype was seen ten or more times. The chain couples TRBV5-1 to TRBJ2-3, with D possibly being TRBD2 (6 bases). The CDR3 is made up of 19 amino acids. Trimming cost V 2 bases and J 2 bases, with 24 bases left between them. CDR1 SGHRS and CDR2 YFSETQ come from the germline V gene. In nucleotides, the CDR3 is TGCGCCAGCAGCTTTTCCATAGCCGAAGGGCTAGCGAACACAGATACGCAGTATTTT. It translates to CASSFSIAEGLANTDTQYF.